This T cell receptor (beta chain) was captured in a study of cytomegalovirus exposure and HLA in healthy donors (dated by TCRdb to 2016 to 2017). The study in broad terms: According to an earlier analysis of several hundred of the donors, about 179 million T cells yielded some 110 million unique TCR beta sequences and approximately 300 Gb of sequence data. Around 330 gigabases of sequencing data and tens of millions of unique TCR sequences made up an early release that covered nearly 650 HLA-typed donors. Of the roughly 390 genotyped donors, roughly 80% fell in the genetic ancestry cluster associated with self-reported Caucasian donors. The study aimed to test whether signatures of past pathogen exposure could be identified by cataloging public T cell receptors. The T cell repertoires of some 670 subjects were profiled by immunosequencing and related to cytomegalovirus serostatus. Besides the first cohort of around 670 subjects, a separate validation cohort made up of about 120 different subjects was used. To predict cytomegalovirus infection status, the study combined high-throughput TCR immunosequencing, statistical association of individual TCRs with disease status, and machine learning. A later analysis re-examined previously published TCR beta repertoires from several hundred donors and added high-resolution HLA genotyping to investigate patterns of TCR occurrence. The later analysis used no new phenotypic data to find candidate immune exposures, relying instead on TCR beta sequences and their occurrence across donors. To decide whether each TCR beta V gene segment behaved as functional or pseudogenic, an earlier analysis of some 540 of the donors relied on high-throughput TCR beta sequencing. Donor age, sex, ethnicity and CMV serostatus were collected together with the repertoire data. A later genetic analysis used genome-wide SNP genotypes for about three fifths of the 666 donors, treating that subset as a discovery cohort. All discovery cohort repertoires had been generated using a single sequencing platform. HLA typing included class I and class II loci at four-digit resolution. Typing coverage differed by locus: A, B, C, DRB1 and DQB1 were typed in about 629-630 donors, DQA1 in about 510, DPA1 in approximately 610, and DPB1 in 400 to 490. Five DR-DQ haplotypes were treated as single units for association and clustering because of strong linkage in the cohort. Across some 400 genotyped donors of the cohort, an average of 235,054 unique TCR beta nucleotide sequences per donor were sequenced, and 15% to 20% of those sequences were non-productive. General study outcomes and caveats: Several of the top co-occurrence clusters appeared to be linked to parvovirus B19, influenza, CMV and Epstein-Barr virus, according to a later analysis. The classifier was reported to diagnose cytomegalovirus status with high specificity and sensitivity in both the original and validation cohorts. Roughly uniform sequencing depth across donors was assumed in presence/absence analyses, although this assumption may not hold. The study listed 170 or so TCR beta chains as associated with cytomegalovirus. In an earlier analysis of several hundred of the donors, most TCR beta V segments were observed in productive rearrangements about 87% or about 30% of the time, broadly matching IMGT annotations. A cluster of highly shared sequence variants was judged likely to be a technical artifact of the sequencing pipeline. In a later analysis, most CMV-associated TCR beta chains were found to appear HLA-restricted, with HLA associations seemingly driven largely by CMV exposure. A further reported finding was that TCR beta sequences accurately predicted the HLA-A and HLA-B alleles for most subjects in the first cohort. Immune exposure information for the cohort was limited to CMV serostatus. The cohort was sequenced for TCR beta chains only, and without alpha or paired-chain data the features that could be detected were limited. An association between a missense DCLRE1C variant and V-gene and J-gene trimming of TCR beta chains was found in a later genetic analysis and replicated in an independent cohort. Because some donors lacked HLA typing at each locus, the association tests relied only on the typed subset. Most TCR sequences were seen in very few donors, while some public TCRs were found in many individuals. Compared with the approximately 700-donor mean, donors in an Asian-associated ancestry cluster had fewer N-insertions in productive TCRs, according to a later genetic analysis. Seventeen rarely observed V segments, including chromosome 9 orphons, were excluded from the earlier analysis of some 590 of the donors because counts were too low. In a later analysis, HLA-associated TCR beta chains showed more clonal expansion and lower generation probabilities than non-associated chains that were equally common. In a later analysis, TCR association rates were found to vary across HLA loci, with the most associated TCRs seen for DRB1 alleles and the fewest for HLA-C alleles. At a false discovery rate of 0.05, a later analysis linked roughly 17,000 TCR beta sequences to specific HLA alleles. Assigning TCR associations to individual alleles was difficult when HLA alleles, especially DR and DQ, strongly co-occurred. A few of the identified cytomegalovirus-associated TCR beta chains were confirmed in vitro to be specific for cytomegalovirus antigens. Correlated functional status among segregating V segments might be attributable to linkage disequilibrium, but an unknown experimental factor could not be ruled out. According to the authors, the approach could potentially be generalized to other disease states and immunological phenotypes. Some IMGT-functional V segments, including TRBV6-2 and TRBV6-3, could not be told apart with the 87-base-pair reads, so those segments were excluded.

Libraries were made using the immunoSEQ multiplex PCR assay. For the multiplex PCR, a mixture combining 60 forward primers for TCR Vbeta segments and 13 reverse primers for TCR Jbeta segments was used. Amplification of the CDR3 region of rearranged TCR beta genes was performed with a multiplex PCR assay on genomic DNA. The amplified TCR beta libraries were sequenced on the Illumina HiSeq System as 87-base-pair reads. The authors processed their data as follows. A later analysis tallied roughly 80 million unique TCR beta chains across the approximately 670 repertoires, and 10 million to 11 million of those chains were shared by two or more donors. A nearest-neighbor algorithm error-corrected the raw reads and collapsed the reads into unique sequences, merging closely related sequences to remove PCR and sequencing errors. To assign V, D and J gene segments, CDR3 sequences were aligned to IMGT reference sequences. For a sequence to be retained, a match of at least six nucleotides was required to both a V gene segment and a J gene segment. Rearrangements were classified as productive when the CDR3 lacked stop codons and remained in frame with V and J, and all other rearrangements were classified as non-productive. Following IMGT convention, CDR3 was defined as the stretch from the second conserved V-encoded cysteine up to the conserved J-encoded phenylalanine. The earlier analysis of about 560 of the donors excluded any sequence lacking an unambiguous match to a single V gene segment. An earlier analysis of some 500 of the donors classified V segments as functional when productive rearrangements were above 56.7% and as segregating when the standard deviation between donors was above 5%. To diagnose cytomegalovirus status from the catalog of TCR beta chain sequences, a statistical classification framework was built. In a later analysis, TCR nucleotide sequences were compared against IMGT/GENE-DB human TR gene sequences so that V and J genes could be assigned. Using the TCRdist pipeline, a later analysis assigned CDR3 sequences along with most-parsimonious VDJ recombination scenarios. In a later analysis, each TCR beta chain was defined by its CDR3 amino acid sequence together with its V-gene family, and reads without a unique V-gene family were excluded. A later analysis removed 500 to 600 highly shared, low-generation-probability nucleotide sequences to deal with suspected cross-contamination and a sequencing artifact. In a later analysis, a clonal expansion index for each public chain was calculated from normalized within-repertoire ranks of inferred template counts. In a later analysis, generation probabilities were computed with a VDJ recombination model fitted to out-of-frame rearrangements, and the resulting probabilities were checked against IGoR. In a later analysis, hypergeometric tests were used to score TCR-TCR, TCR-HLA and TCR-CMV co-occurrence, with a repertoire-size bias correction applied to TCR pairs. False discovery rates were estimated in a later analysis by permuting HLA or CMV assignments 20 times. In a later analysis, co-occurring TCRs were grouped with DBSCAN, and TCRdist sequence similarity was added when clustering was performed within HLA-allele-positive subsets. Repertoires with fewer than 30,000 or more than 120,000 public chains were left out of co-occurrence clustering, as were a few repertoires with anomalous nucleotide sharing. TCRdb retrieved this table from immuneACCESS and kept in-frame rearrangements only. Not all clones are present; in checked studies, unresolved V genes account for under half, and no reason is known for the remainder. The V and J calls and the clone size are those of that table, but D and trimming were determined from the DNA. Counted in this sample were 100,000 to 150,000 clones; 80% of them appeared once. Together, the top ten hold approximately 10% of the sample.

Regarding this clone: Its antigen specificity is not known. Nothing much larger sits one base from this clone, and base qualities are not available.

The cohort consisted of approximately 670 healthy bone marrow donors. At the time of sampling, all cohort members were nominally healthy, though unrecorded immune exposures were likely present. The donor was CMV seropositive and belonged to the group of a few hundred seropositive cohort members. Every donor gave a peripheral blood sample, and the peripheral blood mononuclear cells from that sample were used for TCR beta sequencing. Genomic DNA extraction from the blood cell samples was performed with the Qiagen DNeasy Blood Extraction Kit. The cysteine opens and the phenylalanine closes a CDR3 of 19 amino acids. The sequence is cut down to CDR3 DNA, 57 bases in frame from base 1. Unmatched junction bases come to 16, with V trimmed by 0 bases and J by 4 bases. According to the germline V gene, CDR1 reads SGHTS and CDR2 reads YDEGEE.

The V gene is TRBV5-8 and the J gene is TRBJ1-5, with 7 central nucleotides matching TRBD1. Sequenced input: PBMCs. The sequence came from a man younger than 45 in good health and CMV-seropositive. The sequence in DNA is TGTGCCAGCAGCTTGGAGTGGGGGGAGGGGGCGGGAGGAAATCAGCCCCAGCATTTT. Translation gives CASSLEWGEGAGGNQPQHF.